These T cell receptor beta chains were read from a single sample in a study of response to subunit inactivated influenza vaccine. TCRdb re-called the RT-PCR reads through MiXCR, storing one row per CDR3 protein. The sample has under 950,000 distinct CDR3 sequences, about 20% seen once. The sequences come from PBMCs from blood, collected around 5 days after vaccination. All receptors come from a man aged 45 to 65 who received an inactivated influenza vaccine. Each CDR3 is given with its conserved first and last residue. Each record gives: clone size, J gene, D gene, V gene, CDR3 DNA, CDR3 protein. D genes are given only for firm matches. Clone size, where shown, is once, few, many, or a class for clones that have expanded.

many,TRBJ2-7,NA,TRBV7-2,TGTGCCAGCAGCTTAGAGTCAGGGAAGCAGTACTTC,CASSLESGKQYF
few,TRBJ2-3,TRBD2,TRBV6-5,TGTGCCAGCAGTTATCTAGCGGTGAGCACAGATACGCAGTATTTT,CASSYLAVSTDTQYF
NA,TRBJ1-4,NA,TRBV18,TGTGCCAGCTCGGGCTCCGCTAATGAAAAACTGTTTTTT,CASSGSANEKLFF
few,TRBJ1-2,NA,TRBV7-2,TGTGCCAGCAGTCGACAAGGCGGGGACTATGGCTACACCTTC,CASSRQGGDYGYTF
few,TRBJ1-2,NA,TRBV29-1,TGCAGCGTTGGTGGGGACATGGGGCGTGTTGGCTACACCTTC,CSVGGDMGRVGYTF
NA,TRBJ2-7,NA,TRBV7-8,TGTGCCAGCAGCTTCGTGGAGAAGGGCTACGAGCAGTACTTC,CASSFVEKGYEQYF
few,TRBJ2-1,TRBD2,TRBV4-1,TGCGCCAGCAGCCAAGTTGGACTAGCGGGGAATGAGCAGTTCTTC,CASSQVGLAGNEQFF
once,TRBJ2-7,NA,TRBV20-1,TGCAGTGCTGCACGGGGGACAGCCTACGAGCAGTACTTC,CSAARGTAYEQYF
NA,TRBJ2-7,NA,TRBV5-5,TGTGCCAGCAGCTTGGGGGATGAACAGTCACCGTACTTC,CASSLGDEQSPYF
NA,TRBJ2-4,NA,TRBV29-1,TGCAGCGTCGGGACACGGCTTTCTGACATTCAGTACTTC,CSVGTRLSDIQYF
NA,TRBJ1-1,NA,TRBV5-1,TGCGCCAGCAGCCCGGACACGAACACTGAAGCTTTCTTT,CASSPDTNTEAFF
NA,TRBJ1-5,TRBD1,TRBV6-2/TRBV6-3,TGTGCCGTCAGGGGGGGAGGCAATCAGCCCCAGCATTTT,CAVRGGGNQPQHF
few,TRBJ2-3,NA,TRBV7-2,TGTGCCAGCAGCTTAAACGGCCTGAGTACAGATACGCAGTATTTT,CASSLNGLSTDTQYF
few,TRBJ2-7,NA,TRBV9,TGTGCCAGCAGCCTTGCCCCCTCGAGTGTTGAGCAGTACTTC,CASSLAPSSVEQYF
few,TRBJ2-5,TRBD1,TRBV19,TGTGCCAGTAGTCCTCGACAGGGTGGACAGACCCAGTACTTC,CASSPRQGGQTQYF
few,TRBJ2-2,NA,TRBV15,TGTGCCACCAGCAGACTAGGGGGAACCGGGGAGCTGTTTTTT,CATSRLGGTGELFF
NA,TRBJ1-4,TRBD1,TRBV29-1,TGCAGCGTTGAAGACGACATGACAGGGCGTAATGAAAAACTGTTTTTT,CSVEDDMTGRNEKLFF
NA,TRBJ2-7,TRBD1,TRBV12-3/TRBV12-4,TGTGCCAGCAGCTCAACGGGGACAGGGTTGGGGGAGCAGTACTTC,CASSSTGTGLGEQYF
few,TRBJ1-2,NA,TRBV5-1,TGCGCCAGCAGCTTGGGGAGAGCCTCTAACTATGGCTACACCTTC,CASSLGRASNYGYTF
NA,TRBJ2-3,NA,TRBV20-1,TGCAGTGCTAGGATCAGGGCCACAGATACGCAGTATTTT,CSARIRATDTQYF
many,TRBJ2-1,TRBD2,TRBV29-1,TGCAGCGGTGGACTAGCGGGAGATCATGAGCAGTTCTTC,CSGGLAGDHEQFF
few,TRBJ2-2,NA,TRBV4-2,TGTGCCAGCAGCCAAGACCTACAGGTTGGGGAGCTGTTTTTT,CASSQDLQVGELFF
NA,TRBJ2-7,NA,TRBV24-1,TGTGCCACCAGTCCCGGGCCCGCCTACGAGCAGTACTTC,CATSPGPAYEQYF
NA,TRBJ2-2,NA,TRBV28,TGTGCCAGCAAGGACACGCTGAACACCGGGGAGCTGTTTTTT,CASKDTLNTGELFF
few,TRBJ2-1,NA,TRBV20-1,TGCAGTGCTAGTCCGACGGGTGAGCAGTTCTTC,CSASPTGEQFF
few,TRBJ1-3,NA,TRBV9,TGTGCCAGCAGCGTAGAGGGATCTGGAAACACCATATATTTT,CASSVEGSGNTIYF
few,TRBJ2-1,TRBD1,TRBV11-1,TGTGCCAGCAGCTTATCCCAGGTTACCGGGACAGGGGTAGGCAATGAGCAGTTCTTC,CASSLSQVTGTGVGNEQFF
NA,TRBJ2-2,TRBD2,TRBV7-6,TGTGCCAGCAGCCTCGGACTAGCGGGGGGCGGTATCGGGGAGCTGTTTTTT,CASSLGLAGGGIGELFF
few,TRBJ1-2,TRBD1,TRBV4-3,TGCGCCAGCAGCCAAGATTTGAAGAGACAGGGAGTCAATGGCTACACCTTC,CASSQDLKRQGVNGYTF
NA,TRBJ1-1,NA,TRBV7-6,TGTGCCAGCAGCTCGGGTCAGCTCACTGAAGCTTTCTTT,CASSSGQLTEAFF
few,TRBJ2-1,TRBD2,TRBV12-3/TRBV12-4,TGTGCCAGCAGTTTTACTAGCGGGATCAATGAGCAGTTCTTC,CASSFTSGINEQFF
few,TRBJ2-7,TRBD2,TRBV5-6,TGTGCCAGCAATCTACGCCTAGCGGGAGTATACGAGCAGTACTTC,CASNLRLAGVYEQYF
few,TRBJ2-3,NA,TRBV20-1,TGCAGTGCTAGCTGGGGGCCAGATACGCAGTATTTT,CSASWGPDTQYF
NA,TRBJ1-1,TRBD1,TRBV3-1,TGTGCCAGCAGCCAGACAGGGACCAAGAACACTGAAGCTTTCTTT,CASSQTGTKNTEAFF
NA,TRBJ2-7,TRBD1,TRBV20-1,TGCAGTGCCTCGGACAGGGGCCTCTACGAGCAGTACTTC,CSASDRGLYEQYF
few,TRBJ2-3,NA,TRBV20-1,TGCAGTGCTAGCGTGCCTGTTGGTACGCAGTATTTT,CSASVPVGTQYF
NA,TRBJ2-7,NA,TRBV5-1,TGCGCCAGCAGCCCTTGGGTCGGGGGCTACGAGCAGTACTTC,CASSPWVGGYEQYF
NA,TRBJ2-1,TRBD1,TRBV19,TGTGCCAGTAGCTCCCGGACAGGGGGCTACAATGAGCAGTTCTTC,CASSSRTGGYNEQFF
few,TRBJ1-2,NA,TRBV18,TGTGCCAGCTCACCGGAGACAATCGCGACTAACTATGGCTACACCTTC,CASSPETIATNYGYTF
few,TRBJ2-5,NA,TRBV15,TGTGCCACCAGCAGAGGCGGAGGGACCCTGGGAGAGACCCAGTACTTC,CATSRGGGTLGETQYF
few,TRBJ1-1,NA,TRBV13,TGTGCCAGCAGCGCCCAGGCTCCAGGGTTCTACACTGAAGCTTTCTTT,CASSAQAPGFYTEAFF
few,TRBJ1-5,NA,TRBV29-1,TGCAGCGTTGAGTCAGGCCCAAATCAGCCCCAGCATTTT,CSVESGPNQPQHF
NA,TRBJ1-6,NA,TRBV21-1,TGTGCCAGCAGCAAAGTGGCCCTTAATTCACCCCTCCACTTT,CASSKVALNSPLHF
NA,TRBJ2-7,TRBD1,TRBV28,TGTGCCAGCAGTATCGTATCCGGGACAGTCTCCTACGAGCAGTACTTC,CASSIVSGTVSYEQYF
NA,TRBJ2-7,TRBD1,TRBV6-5,TGTGCCAGCAGTTATTCCCGGGACAGGGGGCGCCTCGGGTACGAGCAGTACTTC,CASSYSRDRGRLGYEQYF
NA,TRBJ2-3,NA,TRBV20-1,TGCAGTGCCAGAAGACAGGTAGACCCCACAGATACGCAGTATTTT,CSARRQVDPTDTQYF
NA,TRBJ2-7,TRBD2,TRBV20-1,TGCAGTGCTAGAGATTCGAGCGGGGGGCTTGCGGCGATATACGAGCAGTACTTC,CSARDSSGGLAAIYEQYF
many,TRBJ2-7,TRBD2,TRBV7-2,TGTGCCAGCAGTAGGACTAGCCTCTCCTACGAGCAGTACTTC,CASSRTSLSYEQYF
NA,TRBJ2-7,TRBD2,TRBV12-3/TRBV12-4,TGTGCCAGCAGCTGGACTAGCGGGAGGTCCTACGAGCAGTACTTC,CASSWTSGRSYEQYF
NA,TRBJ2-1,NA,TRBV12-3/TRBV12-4,TGTGCCAGCAGTTCCCACGGACAGATCGGTGAGCAGTTCTTC,CASSSHGQIGEQFF
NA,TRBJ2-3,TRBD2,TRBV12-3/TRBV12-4,TGTGCCAGCAGCCCCTTTCTTATCAGCGGGGGCGCGTATTTT,CASSPFLISGGAYF
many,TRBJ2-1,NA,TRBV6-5,TGTGCCAGCAGTTACACCGGGACCACCCTCGGGGAGCAGTTCTTC,CASSYTGTTLGEQFF
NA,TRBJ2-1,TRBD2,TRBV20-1,TGCAGTGCTAGTTTCCCTAGCGGCCGCAATGAGCAGTTCTTC,CSASFPSGRNEQFF
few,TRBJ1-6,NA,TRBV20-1,TGCAGTGCTAGAGGACAGCGTGATTCACCCCTCCACTTT,CSARGQRDSPLHF
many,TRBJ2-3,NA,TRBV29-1,TGCAGCGTTGAACAGAGGGATACGCAGTATTTT,CSVEQRDTQYF
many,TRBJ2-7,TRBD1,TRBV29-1,TGCAGCGTTGGGGGGACAGGGAATAGAAACGAGCAGTACTTC,CSVGGTGNRNEQYF
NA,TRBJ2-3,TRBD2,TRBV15,TGTGCCACCAGCAGCGACTGGGGGGGAATAATAGATACGCAGTATTTT,CATSSDWGGIIDTQYF
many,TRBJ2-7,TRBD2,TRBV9,TGTGCCAGCAGCGTTGGACTAGCGGGAGACCACTCCTACGAGCAGTACTTC,CASSVGLAGDHSYEQYF
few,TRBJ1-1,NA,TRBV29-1,TGCAGCGTTGAAGACCCTTTGAACACTGAAGCTTTCTTT,CSVEDPLNTEAFF